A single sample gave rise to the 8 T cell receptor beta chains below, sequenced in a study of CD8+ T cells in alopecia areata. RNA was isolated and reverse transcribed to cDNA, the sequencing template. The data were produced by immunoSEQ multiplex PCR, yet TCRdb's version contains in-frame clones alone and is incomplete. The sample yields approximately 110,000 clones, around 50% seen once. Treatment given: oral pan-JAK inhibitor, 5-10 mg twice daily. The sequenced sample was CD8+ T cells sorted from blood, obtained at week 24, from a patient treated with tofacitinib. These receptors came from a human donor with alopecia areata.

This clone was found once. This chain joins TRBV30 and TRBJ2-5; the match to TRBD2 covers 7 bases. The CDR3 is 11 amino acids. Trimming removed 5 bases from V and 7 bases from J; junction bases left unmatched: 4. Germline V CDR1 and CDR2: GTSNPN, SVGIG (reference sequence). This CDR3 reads CAWAGEGTQYF. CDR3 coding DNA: TGTGCCTGGGCGGGGGAAGGGACCCAGTACTTC.

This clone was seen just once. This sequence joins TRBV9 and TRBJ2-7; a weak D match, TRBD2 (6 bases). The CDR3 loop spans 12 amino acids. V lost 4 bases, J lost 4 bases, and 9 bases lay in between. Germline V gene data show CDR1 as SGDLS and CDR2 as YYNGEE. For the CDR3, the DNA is TGTGCCAGCAGCCCCGGGGGTTACGAGCAGTACTTC. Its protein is CASSPGGYEQYF. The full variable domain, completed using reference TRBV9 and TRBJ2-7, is DSGVTQTPKHLITATGQRVTLRCSPRSGDLSVYWYQQSLDQGLQFLIQYYNGEERAKGNILERFSAQQFPDLHSELNLSSLELGDSALYFCASSPGGYEQYFGPGTRLTVT.

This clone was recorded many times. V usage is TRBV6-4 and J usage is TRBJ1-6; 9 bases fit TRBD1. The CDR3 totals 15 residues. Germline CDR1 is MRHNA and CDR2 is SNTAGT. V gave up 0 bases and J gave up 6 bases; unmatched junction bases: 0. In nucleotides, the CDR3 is TGTGCCAGCAGTGACTCGACAGGGGGTAATTCACCCCTCCACTTT. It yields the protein CASSDSTGGNSPLHF.

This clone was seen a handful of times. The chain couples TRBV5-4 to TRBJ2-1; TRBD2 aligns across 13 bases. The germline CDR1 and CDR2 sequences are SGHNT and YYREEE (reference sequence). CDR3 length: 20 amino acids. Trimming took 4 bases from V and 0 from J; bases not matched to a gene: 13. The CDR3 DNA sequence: TGTGCCAGCAGCAGACCGGGACTAGCGGGGTACAGGAGCTCCTACAATGAGCAGTTCTTC. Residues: CASSRPGLAGYRSSYNEQFF.

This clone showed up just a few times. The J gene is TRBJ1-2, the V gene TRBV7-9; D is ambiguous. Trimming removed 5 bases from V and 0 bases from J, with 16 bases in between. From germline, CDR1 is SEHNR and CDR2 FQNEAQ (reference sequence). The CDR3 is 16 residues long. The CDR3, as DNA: TGTGCCAGCAGCCCATGGGCCCACTCAGCTAACTATGGCTACACCTTC. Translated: CASSPWAHSANYGYTF.

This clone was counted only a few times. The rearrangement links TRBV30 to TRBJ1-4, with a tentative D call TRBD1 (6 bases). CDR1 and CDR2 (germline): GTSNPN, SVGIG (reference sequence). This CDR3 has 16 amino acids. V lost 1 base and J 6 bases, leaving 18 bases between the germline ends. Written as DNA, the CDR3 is TGTGCCTGGAGTGGCTCAGCGGGGGGCGCGTATGAAAAACTGTTTTTT. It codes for CAWSGSAGGAYEKLFF.

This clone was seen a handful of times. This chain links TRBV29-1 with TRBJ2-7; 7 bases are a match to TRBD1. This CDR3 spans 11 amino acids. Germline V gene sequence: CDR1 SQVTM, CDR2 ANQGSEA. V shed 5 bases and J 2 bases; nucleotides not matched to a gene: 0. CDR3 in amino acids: CSVTGAYEQYF. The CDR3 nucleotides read TGCAGCGTTACAGGGGCCTACGAGCAGTACTTC.

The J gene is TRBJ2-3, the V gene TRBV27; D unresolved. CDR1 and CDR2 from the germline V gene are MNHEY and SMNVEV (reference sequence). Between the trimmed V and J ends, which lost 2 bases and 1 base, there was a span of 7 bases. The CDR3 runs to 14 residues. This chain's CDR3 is CASSLLGGTDTQYF. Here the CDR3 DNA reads TGTGCCAGCAGTTTACTAGGCGGCACAGATACGCAGTATTTT.